Below are 2 T cell receptor beta chains sequenced from a single sample in a study of blood T cell repertoires in COVID-19. Produced via immunoSEQ multiplex PCR; TCRdb's table is partial and in-frame only. Among about 360,000 clones listed, 81% were seen once. The sequenced sample consisted of peripheral blood. The origin of the receptors is a human donor with acute or convalescent COVID-19. The donor label of this sample is uncertain.

This sequence joins TRBV27 and TRBJ2-2; 8 nucleotides agree with TRBD2. This CDR3 is built from 13 residues. The germline V gene encodes CDR1 MNHEY and CDR2 SMNVEV (reference sequence). J lost 7 bases, V lost 8 bases, and 6 bases had no gene match. CDR3 DNA: TGTGCCAGCTCGGGGGGGCCTGTCGGGGAGCTGTTTTTT. It specifies CASSGGPVGELFF.

This clone was picked up one time. The J gene is TRBJ1-5, the V gene TRBV12-2; the table gives TRBD1 as D, unverified against the DNA. TRBV12-2 is classified as a pseudogene. The CDR3 length is 17 residues. DNA for the CDR3: TGTGCAAGTCGCTTAGGAGGTGGACAGGGGGCCTTTCAGCCCCAGCATTTT. Amino acids: CASRLGGGQGAFQPQHF.